These T cell receptor beta chains were read from a single sample in a study of cytomegalovirus exposure and HLA in healthy donors. Measured with immunoSEQ multiplex PCR; TCRdb has only the in-frame clones, and not every one. The repertoire has 200,000 or so clones, about four fifths of them found once; the top ten carry around 0.26%. The sample consisted of PBMCs. The receptor source for this set is a boy aged 5 to 17 in good health and CMV-seronegative. CDR3s include the opening cysteine and the closing phenylalanine or tryptophan. The D gene is left open where the match is weak. Clone size appears in some rows only: once, few, many, or a class for an expanded clone.

V gene	clone size	J gene	D gene	CDR3 length	CDR3 DNA	CDR3 protein
TRBV6-1	-	TRBJ1-6	-	15	TGTGCCAGCAGTGAGGGACAACATCACAATTCACCCCTCCACTTT	CASSEGQHHNSPLHF
TRBV7-9	once	TRBJ1-2	-	13	TGTGCCAGCAGCGTGGGGGGTCGGTATGGCTACACCTTC	CASSVGGRYGYTF
TRBV7-8	-	TRBJ1-1	-	12	TGTGCCAGCAGCTCAGCGTCGGCTGAAGCTTTCTTT	CASSSASAEAFF
TRBV4-3	-	TRBJ2-3	TRBD2	17	TGCGCCAGCAGCCACTCTCTGAGCGGGGGGGCGTCAGATACGCAGTATTTT	CASSHSLSGGASDTQYF
TRBV11-2	-	TRBJ2-5	TRBD2	13	TGTGCCAGCACCCCGACTAGCGGTATGACCCAGTACTTC	CASTPTSGMTQYF
TRBV28	-	TRBJ2-7	-	15	TGTGCCAGCAGCCCTCCGGGATCTTACTCCTACGAGCAGTACTTC	CASSPPGSYSYEQYF
TRBV30	-	TRBJ1-6	-	13	TGTGCCTGGAGTTCAGGGCTAAATTCACCCCTCCACTTT	CAWSSGLNSPLHF
TRBV18	-	TRBJ2-7	TRBD2	15	TGTGCCAGCTCACCACCGGCTAGCGGGATCTACGAGCAGTACTTC	CASSPPASGIYEQYF
TRBV27	-	TRBJ2-4	-	15	TGTGCCAGCAGTTTCAGGGGAGTGGGCAAAAACATTCAGTACTTC	CASSFRGVGKNIQYF
TRBV9	-	TRBJ2-1	TRBD1	13	TGTGCCAGCAGCCCCCGGACAGGGCTTGAGCAGTTCTTC	CASSPRTGLEQFF
TRBV2	few	TRBJ1-2	-	18	TGTGCCAGCAGCGCCACTACAAGACAGGTTCGGACTAACTATGGCTACACCTTC	CASSATTRQVRTNYGYTF
TRBV11-1	-	TRBJ2-1	-	15	TGTGCCAGCACCCACCGGGACTGGCTCTACAATGAGCAGTTCTTC	CASTHRDWLYNEQFF
TRBV5-1	-	TRBJ1-2	-	13	TGCGCCAGCAGCTTGGAACAGGGTGAAGGCTACACCTTC	CASSLEQGEGYTF
TRBV27	-	TRBJ2-7	-	14	TGTGCCAGCACCCGGGCGGCGGGCACCTACGAGCAGTACTTC	CASTRAAGTYEQYF
TRBV28	-	TRBJ2-7	-	14	TGTGCCAGCAGTGGGGCGGGAAAAACCTACGAGCAGTACTTC	CASSGAGKTYEQYF
TRBV5-8	-	TRBJ2-7	-	15	TGTGCCAGCAGCTCAACGGACAGAGATATCTACGAGCAGTACTTC	CASSSTDRDIYEQYF
TRBV5-6	-	TRBJ2-7	TRBD2	14	TGTGCCAGCAGCTTCCCTAGCGGGTCCTACGAGCAGTACTTC	CASSFPSGSYEQYF
TRBV5-1	once	TRBJ2-2	TRBD2	19	TGCGCCAGCAGCTTGGTAGTGCTAGCGGGAGGAACCCACACCGGGGAGCTGTTTTTT	CASSLVVLAGGTHTGELFF
TRBV10-3	-	TRBJ1-1	-	13	TGTGCCATCAGTGGAGGGAAGGGCACTGAAGCTTTCTTT	CAISGGKGTEAFF
TRBV27	-	TRBJ2-7	-	13	TGTGCCAGCAGTTTATCCGGAGGTGGCGAGCAGTACTTC	CASSLSGGGEQYF
TRBV11-3	-	TRBJ1-3	-	15	TGTGCCAGCAGCTTAGTATCCTCGTTTGGAAACACCATATATTTT	CASSLVSSFGNTIYF
TRBV4-1	-	TRBJ2-1	-	15	TGCGCCAGCAGCCCCAGACAGACTCCGGGTAATGAGCAGTTCTTC	CASSPRQTPGNEQFF
TRBV5-5	-	TRBJ2-7	-	14	TGTGCCAGCAGCTTTAGCGGCTTCAGTTACGAGCAGTACTTC	CASSFSGFSYEQYF
TRBV2	-	TRBJ2-7	TRBD2	15	TGTGCCAGCAGTGTAGTTGAGACTAGCGGGAATGAGCAGTACTTC	CASSVVETSGNEQYF
TRBV15	-	TRBJ1-2	-	12	TGTGCCACCAGTCCCGGGGGGTCTGGCTACACCTTC	CATSPGGSGYTF
TRBV18	-	TRBJ1-3	-	16	TGTGCCAGCTCACCGATTAACAGGGATTCTGGAAACACCATATATTTT	CASSPINRDSGNTIYF
TRBV2	-	TRBJ1-5	-	17	TGTGCCAGCAGGGGAAGACAGTCACCCTATAGCAATCAGCCCCAGCATTTT	CASRGRQSPYSNQPQHF
TRBV27	-	TRBJ2-2	TRBD2	16	TGTGCCAGCAGTGCTATGTTGGCTAGCGGGACCGGGGAGCTGTTTTTT	CASSAMLASGTGELFF
TRBV10-2	-	TRBJ2-1	-	15	TGCGCCAGCAGAAAAGGGGGAAGCTCCTACAATGAGCAGTTCTTC	CASRKGGSSYNEQFF
TRBV7-9	-	TRBJ1-4	TRBD1	14	TGTGCCAGCAGCCCGGGACAGTACAATGAAAAACTGTTTTTT	CASSPGQYNEKLFF
TRBV7-9	-	TRBJ2-7	TRBD1	13	TGTGCCAGCCAGGGGACAGAGACCTACGAGCAGTACTTC	CASQGTETYEQYF
TRBV9	-	TRBJ1-2	-	15	TGTGCCAGCAGCCCTCTCCCCGGGACACACTATGGCTACACCTTC	CASSPLPGTHYGYTF
TRBV27	-	TRBJ1-5	-	16	TGTGCCAGCAGGATTACAGCTCGGTGGGGCAATCAGCCCCAGCATTTT	CASRITARWGNQPQHF
TRBV29-1	-	TRBJ2-7	TRBD2	17	TGCAGCGTTGCCCCTCCTAGGACTAGTGGGATCGGTTACGAGCAGTACTTC	CSVAPPRTSGIGYEQYF
TRBV30	-	TRBJ1-5	-	14	TGTGCCTGGAGTGTACACAGGAGCAATCAGCCCCAGCATTTT	CAWSVHRSNQPQHF
TRBV9	-	TRBJ2-3	TRBD2	18	TGTGCCAGCAGCGTGGACCTTAGCGGGGGGCCTAGCACAGATACGCAGTATTTT	CASSVDLSGGPSTDTQYF
TRBV5-1	-	TRBJ2-3	-	15	TGCGCCAGCAGCTTGGGGGGGGGCCGAACAGATACGCAGTATTTT	CASSLGGGRTDTQYF
TRBV7-6	-	TRBJ2-7	TRBD2	16	TGTGCCAGCAGCCAGGGACTAGCGGGGAGCTCCTACGAGCAGTACTTC	CASSQGLAGSSYEQYF
TRBV7-3	-	TRBJ2-7	TRBD2	15	TGTGCCAGCAGCCCCGTTGGGACTAGCGGGAGCGAGCAGTACTTC	CASSPVGTSGSEQYF
TRBV18	once	TRBJ2-7	TRBD2	14	TGTGCCAGCTCGGGGGGAGCGGGAGCTAGCGAGCAGTACTTC	CASSGGAGASEQYF
TRBV27	-	TRBJ1-2	TRBD1	14	TGTGCCAGCACCACCACAGGGGCTAACTATGGCTACACCTTC	CASTTTGANYGYTF
TRBV10-3	once	TRBJ1-4	-	15	TGTGCCATCAGCGCCAGTGAGGCAACTAATGAAAAACTGTTTTTT	CAISASEATNEKLFF
TRBV27	-	TRBJ2-7	-	15	TGTGCCAGCAGTAGAAGCGGACTGGTCTCCTACGAGCAGTACTTC	CASSRSGLVSYEQYF
TRBV6-5	-	TRBJ2-3	TRBD2	15	TGTGCCAGCAGTTCCCTAGCGGGGGATCGAGATACGCAGTATTTT	CASSSLAGDRDTQYF
TRBV18	-	TRBJ2-7	-	11	TGTGCCAGCTCACTTGAGTACGAGCAGTACTTC	CASSLEYEQYF
TRBV19	-	TRBJ1-4	TRBD1	13	TGTGCCAGTAAGGGACAGGACGGTGAAAAACTGTTTTTT	CASKGQDGEKLFF